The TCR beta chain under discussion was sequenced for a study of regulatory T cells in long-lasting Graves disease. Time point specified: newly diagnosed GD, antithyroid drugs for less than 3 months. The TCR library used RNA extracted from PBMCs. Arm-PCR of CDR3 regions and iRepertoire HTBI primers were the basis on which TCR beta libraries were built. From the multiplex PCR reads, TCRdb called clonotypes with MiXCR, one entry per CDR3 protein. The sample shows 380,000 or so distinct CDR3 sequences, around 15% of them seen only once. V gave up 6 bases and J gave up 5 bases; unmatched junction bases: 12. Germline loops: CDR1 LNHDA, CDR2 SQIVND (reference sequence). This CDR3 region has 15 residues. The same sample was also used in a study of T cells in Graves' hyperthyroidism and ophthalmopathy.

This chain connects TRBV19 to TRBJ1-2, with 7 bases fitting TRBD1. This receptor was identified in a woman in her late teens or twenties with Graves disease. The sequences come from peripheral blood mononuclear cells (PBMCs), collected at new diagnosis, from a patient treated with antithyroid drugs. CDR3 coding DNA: TGTGCCAGTAGACAAGGGACAGTAACAACTTATGGCTACACCTTC. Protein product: CASRQGTVTTYGYTF.